Presented here are 6 T cell receptor beta chains from one specimen sequenced in a study of CD4 T cell repertoires in COVID-19. Sequencing used immunoSEQ multiplex PCR; TCRdb keeps in-frame clones, though not all of them. This sample has tens of thousands of clones; roughly 84% occur once, and the top ten carry roughly 0.62%. These memory T cells were uncultured and sequenced directly after ex vivo isolation. Here the sequenced sample was central memory CD4+ T cells from blood, taken before the COVID-19 pandemic. The receptors shown here come from a human donor who had COVID-19.

This chain uses TRBV4-2 with TRBJ2-7, with D possibly TRBD2 on 5 matching bases. With 1 base removed from V and 1 base from J, the gap between germline ends came to 11 bases. CDR1 is LGHNA and CDR2 is YNFKEQ in the germline V gene. The CDR3 covers 15 residues. This CDR3 reads CASSQAILDSYEQYF. CDR3 sequence (DNA): TGTGCCAGCAGCCAAGCTATACTAGATTCCTACGAGCAGTACTTC.

V and J are TRBV7-2 and TRBJ2-5, with 8 bases fitting TRBD2. Germline V gives CDR1 SGHTA, CDR2 FQGNSA. The V gene end was trimmed by 2 bases and the J gene end by 6 bases; junction bases not matched to a gene: 11. The CDR3 is 16 amino acids. CDR3 sequence: CASSLRRGDTPKTQYF. Here the CDR3 DNA reads TGTGCCAGCAGCTTACGGCGGGGGGACACTCCCAAGACCCAGTACTTC.

V and J are TRBV5-4 and TRBJ2-1; TRBD2 matches 7 bases. After removal of 5 bases from V and 10 bases from J, the junction contained 9 bases not matched to a gene. Germline CDR1 and CDR2: SGHNT and YYREEE (reference sequence). The length of the CDR3 is 13 residues. Here the CDR3 DNA reads TGTGCCAGCAGTACTGCGGGAGTAAACGAGCAGTTCTTC. Translation gives CASSTAGVNEQFF.

The rearrangement joins TRBV11-3 to TRBJ2-3; the D gene is possibly TRBD2 (5 bases). Trimming took off 2 bases at V and 0 bases at J, with 6 bases between the two ends. Germline loops: CDR1 SGHNT, CDR2 YENEEA. There are 14 residues in the CDR3. The CDR3 sequence is CASSLSGSTDTQYF. Written as DNA, the CDR3 is TGTGCCAGCAGCTTAAGCGGAAGCACAGATACGCAGTATTTT.

The chain couples TRBV6-1 to TRBJ2-6; D not certain. V lost 4 bases and J 2 bases, leaving 9 bases between the germline ends. CDR3 length equals 15 residues. Per germline, CDR1 MNHNS and CDR2 SASEGT. The CDR3 spells CASSGRGAGANVLTF. Written as DNA, the CDR3 is TGTGCCAGCAGTGGAAGAGGAGCTGGGGCCAACGTCCTGACTTTC.

This chain connects TRBV27 to TRBJ2-5, with TRBD1 identical over 8 bases. The J call may be wrong; the DNA end is better matched by TRBJ2-7. The CDR3 is made up of 14 amino acids. CDR1 is MNHEY, CDR2 SMNVEV, per germline (reference sequence). CDR3 residues: CASRGAATGVEQYF. The CDR3 nucleotides read TGTGCCAGCAGGGGGGCGGCGACAGGGGTCGAGCAGTACTTC.